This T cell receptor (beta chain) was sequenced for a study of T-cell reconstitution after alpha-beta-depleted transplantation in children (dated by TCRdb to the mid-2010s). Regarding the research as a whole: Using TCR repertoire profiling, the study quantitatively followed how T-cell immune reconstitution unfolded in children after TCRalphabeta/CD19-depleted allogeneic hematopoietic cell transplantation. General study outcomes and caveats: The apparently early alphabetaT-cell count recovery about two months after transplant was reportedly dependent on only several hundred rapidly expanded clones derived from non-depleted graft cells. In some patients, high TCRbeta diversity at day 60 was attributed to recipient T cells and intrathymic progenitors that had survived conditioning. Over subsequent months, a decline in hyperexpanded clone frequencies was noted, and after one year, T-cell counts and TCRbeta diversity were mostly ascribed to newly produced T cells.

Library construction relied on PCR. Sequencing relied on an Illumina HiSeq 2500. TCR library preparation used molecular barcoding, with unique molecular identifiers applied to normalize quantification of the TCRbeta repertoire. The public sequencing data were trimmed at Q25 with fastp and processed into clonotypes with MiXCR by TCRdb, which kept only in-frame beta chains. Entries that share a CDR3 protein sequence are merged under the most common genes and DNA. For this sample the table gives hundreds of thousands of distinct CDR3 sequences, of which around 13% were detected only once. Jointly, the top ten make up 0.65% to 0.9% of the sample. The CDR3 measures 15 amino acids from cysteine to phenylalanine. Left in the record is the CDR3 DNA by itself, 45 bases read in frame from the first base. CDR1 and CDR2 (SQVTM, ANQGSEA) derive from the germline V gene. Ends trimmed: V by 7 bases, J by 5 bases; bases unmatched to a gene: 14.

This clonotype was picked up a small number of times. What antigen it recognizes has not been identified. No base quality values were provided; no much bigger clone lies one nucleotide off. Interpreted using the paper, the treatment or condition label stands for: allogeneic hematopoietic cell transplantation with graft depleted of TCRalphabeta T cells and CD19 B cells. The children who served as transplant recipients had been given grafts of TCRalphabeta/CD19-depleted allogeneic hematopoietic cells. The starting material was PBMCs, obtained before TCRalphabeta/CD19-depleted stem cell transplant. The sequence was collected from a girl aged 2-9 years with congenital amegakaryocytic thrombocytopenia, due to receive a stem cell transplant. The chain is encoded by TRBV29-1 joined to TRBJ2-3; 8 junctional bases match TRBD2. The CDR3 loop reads CSAALLAEEEDTQYF. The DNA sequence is TGCAGCGCCGCATTACTAGCGGAGGAGGAAGATACGCAGTATTTT.